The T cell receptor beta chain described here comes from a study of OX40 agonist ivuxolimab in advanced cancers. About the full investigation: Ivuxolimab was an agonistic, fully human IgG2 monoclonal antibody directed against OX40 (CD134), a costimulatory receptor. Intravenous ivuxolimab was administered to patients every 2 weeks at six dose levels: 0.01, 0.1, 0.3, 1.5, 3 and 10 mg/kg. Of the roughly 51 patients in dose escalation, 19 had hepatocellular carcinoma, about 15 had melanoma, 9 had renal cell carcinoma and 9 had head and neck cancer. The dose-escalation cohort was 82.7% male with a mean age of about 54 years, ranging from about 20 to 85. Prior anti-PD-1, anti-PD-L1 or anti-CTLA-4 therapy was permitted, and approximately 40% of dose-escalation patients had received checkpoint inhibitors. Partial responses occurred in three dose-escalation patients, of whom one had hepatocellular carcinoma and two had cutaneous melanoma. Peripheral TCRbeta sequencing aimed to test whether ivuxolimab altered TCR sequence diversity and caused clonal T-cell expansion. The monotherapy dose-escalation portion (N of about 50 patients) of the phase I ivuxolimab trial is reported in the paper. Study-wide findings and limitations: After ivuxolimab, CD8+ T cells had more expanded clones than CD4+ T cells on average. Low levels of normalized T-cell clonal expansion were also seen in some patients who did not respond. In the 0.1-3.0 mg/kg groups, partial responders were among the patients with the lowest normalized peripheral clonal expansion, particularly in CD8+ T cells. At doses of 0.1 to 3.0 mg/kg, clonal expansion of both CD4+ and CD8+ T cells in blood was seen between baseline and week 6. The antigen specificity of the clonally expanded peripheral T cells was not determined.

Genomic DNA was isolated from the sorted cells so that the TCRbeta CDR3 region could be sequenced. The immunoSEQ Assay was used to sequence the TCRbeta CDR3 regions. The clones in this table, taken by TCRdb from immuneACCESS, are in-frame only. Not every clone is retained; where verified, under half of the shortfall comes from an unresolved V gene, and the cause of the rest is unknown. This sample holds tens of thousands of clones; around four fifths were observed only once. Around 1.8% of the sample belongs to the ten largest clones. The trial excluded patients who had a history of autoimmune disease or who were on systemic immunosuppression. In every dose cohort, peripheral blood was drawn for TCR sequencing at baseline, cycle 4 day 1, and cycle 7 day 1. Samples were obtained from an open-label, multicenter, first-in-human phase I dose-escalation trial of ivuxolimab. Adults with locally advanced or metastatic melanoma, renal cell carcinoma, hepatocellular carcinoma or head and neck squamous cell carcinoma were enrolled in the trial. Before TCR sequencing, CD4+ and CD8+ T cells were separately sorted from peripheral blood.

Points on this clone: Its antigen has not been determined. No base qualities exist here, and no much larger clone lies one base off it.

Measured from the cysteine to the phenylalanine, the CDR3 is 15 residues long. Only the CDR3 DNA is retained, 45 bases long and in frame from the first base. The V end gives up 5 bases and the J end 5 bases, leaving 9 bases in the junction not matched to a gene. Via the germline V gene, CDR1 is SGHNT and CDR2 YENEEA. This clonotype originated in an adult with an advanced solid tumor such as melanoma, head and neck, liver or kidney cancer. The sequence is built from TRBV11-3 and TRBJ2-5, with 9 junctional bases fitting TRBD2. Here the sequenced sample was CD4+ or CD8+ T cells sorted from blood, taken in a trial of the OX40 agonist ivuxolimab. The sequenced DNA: TGTGCCAGCAGCCTCCGAGCGGGGGGCGGGGAGACCCAGTACTTC. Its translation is CASSLRAGGGETQYF.